Presented here are 16 T cell receptor beta chains from one specimen sequenced in a study of PD-1 blockade in mismatch repair-deficient tumors. Sequencing used immunoSEQ multiplex PCR; TCRdb keeps in-frame clones, though not all of them. The sample consists of about 68,000 clones, approximately 82% of them appearing once. The sample in question was peripheral blood, obtained 2 weeks after starting pembrolizumab. These receptors were obtained from an adult with mismatch repair-deficient cancer.

This clone has only a few counts. The gene calls are TRBV11-2 and TRBJ2-1; the D is unclear. In germline, CDR1 is SGHAT, CDR2 FQNNGV. This CDR3 is 13 amino acids long. V was pared by 0 bases and J by 9 bases, with 9 bases between. In DNA form, the CDR3 reads TGTGCCAGCAGCTTAGAATACCTCGGTGAGCAGTTCTTC. Translated, it gives CASSLEYLGEQFF.

This chain joins TRBV19 and TRBJ1-2; the D gene is possibly TRBD1 (5 bases). The CDR3 length is 12 residues. In germline, CDR1 is LNHDA, CDR2 SQIVND (reference sequence). V shed 7 bases and J shed 6 bases, with 12 bases lying between them. As DNA, the CDR3 is TGTGCCAGTACCGACAGAGGGAATGGCTACACCTTC. Protein: CASTDRGNGYTF.

The J gene is TRBJ2-7, the V gene TRBV11-1; D remains ambiguous. V was shortened by 5 bases and J by 0 bases, with 11 bases between the two germline ends. Looked up from germline, CDR1 is SGHAT and CDR2 is FQDESV (reference sequence). The CDR3 extends over 14 amino acids. The CDR3 loop is CASSTTTSSYEQYF. Here the CDR3 DNA reads TGTGCCAGCAGCACGACGACGAGCTCCTACGAGCAGTACTTC.

The rearrangement uses TRBV7-2 and TRBJ2-1; 9 nucleotides align to TRBD1. V lost 5 bases, J lost 7 bases, and 9 bases stayed unmatched. This CDR3 has 15 amino acids. Germline loops: CDR1 SGHTA, CDR2 FQGNSA. The CDR3 DNA follows: TGTGCCAGCAGCGAAACCGGGACAGGGAGGAATGAGCAGTTCTTC. Amino acids: CASSETGTGRNEQFF.

J is TRBJ1-1 and V is TRBV6-5; D remains ambiguous. Trimming took off 6 bases at V and 1 base at J, with 12 bases between the two ends. Germline values: CDR1 MNHEY, CDR2 SVGAGI. The CDR3 is 14 residues long. The CDR3 loop is CASSRGTENTEAFF. The CDR3, as DNA: TGTGCCAGCAGCCGGGGAACAGAGAACACTGAAGCTTTCTTT.

This chain uses TRBV27 with TRBJ1-5, with unresolved D. The germline gives CDR1 MNHEY, CDR2 SMNVEV (reference sequence). This CDR3 has 14 amino acids. V gave up 3 bases and J gave up 3 bases, with 9 bases separating them. CDR3 protein: CASSFRGYNQPQHF. Written as DNA, the CDR3 is TGTGCCAGCAGTTTTCGCGGGTACAATCAGCCCCAGCATTTT.

This sequence joins TRBV15 and TRBJ2-7, with 9 bases fitting TRBD1. J was trimmed by 1 base and V by 0 bases; bases with no gene match: 7. Germline CDR1 and CDR2: LNHNV and YYDKDF (reference sequence). The CDR3 has 17 amino acids. In nucleotides, the CDR3 is TGTGCCACCAGCAGAGATAGATTGGGGACAGGGTCCTACGAGCAGTACTTC. Residues: CATSRDRLGTGSYEQYF.

The chain combines TRBV5-8 with TRBJ1-2, with 9 bases fitting TRBD1. Trimming removed 2 bases from V and 8 bases from J; junction bases left unmatched: 19. Germline-derived CDR1 and CDR2 are SGHTS and YDEGEE. This CDR3 comprises 18 residues. This chain's CDR3 is CASSLPGTGSSSLQGYTF. The CDR3 nucleotides are TGTGCCAGCAGCTTACCCGGGACAGGGAGTTCATCGCTGCAAGGCTACACCTTC.

J is TRBJ2-1 and V is TRBV7-3, with 14 nucleotides matching TRBD2. CDR3 length equals 21 residues. J gave up 0 bases and V 4 bases, and 14 bases lay outside the gene matches. Germline CDR1 SGHTA, CDR2 FQGTGA. The DNA for the CDR3 is TGTGCCAGCAGCTCCAGAAAGGGGGGACTAGCGGGAGACAGCTCCTACAATGAGCAGTTCTTC. This encodes CASSSRKGGLAGDSSYNEQFF.

The V call is TRBV7-3, the J call TRBJ2-1; 8 bases fit TRBD2. The CDR3 extends over 15 amino acids. The ends lost 5 bases at V and 1 base at J; junction bases unmatched: 4. From germline, CDR1 is SGHTA and CDR2 FQGTGA. CDR3 region: CASSPQRGSYNEQFF. CDR3 in DNA: TGTGCCAGCAGCCCCCAGCGGGGGTCCTACAATGAGCAGTTCTTC.

The V and J genes are TRBV5-1 and TRBJ2-7, with 9 bases that match TRBD2. Germline-derived CDR1 and CDR2 are SGHRS and YFSETQ. V shed 4 bases, J shed 3 bases, and the junction held 8 bases outside the gene matches. This CDR3 comprises 15 residues. The CDR3 is CASSTGPSGNYEQYF. The CDR3 DNA reads TGCGCCAGCAGCACGGGTCCTAGCGGGAACTACGAGCAGTACTTC.

V gene TRBV11-3 combines with J gene TRBJ2-2, with D perhaps matching TRBD1 (6 bases). Germline loops: CDR1 SGHNT, CDR2 YENEEA. Trimming stripped 0 bases from V and 2 bases from J, with 16 bases between. This CDR3 is 18 amino acids long. CDR3 nucleotide sequence: TGTGCCAGCAGCTTAGATCCTTTGGGGGCCCTAAACACCGGGGAGCTGTTTTTT. Amino acids: CASSLDPLGALNTGELFF.

The chain carries TRBV28 and TRBJ2-1; weak D call: TRBD2 (5 bases). CDR3 length equals 14 residues. In germline, CDR1 is MDHEN, CDR2 SYDVKM. V was cut by 1 base and J by 5 bases, with 9 bases left in between. The CDR3 sequence is CASSLLLDHNEQFF. The DNA of the CDR3 is TGTGCCAGCAGTTTATTACTAGATCACAATGAGCAGTTCTTC.

The gene calls are TRBV6-5 and TRBJ2-7, with 12 bases aligning to TRBD1. This CDR3 spans 13 amino acids. Unmatched junction bases numbered 1, after V lost 6 bases and J lost 4 bases. Germline V gene sequence: CDR1 MNHEY, CDR2 SVGAGI. The CDR3 DNA is TGTGCCAGCAGGGGACAGGGGGCTTACGAGCAGTACTTC. Translated, it gives CASRGQGAYEQYF.

V gene TRBV7-3 combines with J gene TRBJ2-3; no definite D call. The V and J ends lost 5 bases and 1 base respectively, with 4 bases between them. This CDR3 region has 12 residues. Germline values: CDR1 SGHTA, CDR2 FQGTGA. In DNA form, the CDR3 reads TGTGCCAGCAGCGGGGGCACAGATACGCAGTATTTT. Translating it yields CASSGGTDTQYF.

The chain joins TRBV11-2 to TRBJ2-7; TRBD1 might be the D (5 bases). The length of the CDR3 is 13 residues. Germline V gene sequence: CDR1 SGHAT, CDR2 FQNNGV. V lost 6 bases and J 3 bases, leaving 12 bases between the germline ends. CDR3 amino acids: CASSLAGNYEQYF. CDR3 bases: TGTGCCAGCAGTTTGGCAGGGAACTACGAGCAGTACTTC.